A selection of T cell receptor beta chains follows, all from one sample in a study of blood T cells in healthy people across ages. TCRdb recomputed calls from the 5' RACE reads with MiXCR, one row per CDR3 protein. The sample holds fewer than 2 million distinct CDR3 sequences, roughly two fifths seen once. The sample taken for sequencing was blood. Every receptor here comes from a human donor in good health. The CDR3 runs from the conserved cysteine through the conserved F or W. A D gene is named only where the DNA matches it firmly. Rows may omit the clone size; those that give it use once, few, many or a size class.

>TRBJ2-1|TRBD2|.|TRBV4-1
TGCGCCAGCAGCCAAGTACGGCGGGGGGGAGATGAGCAGTTCTTC
CASSQVRRGGDEQFF
>TRBJ2-1|.|.|TRBV7-2
TGTGCCAGCAGCCCCCCAGGGAACCTATACAATGAGCAGTTCTTC
CASSPPGNLYNEQFF
>TRBJ1-2|.|few|TRBV29-1
TGCAGCGTTGAAGAAAAGGGGACGGGAAGCTACACCTTC
CSVEEKGTGSYTF
>TRBJ1-1|.|few|TRBV6-6
TGTGCCAGTTGCGATGTAGTCGATTCTTTACCTTCGCCAGCTTTCTTT
CASCDVVDSLPSPAFF
>TRBJ1-3|TRBD1|.|TRBV13
TGTGCCAGCAGCAGCCGGGACAGGGCCGGAAACACCATATATTTT
CASSSRDRAGNTIYF
>TRBJ2-5|TRBD2|.|TRBV29-1
TGCAGCGCGGAGCGGGGTATGGGGGAGACCCAGTACTTC
CSAERGMGETQYF
>TRBJ2-1|.|few|TRBV28
TGTGCCAGCAGTTTCCCGGGACTCCCTAATGAGCAGTTCTTC
CASSFPGLPNEQFF
>TRBJ1-1|.|.|TRBV5-5
TGTGCCAGCATTACCCCTAACAGGGAGACTGAAGCTTTCTTT
CASITPNRETEAFF
>TRBJ2-5|.|many|TRBV15
TGTGCCACCAGCAGAGGTTTGAGGGAGACCCAGTACTTC
CATSRGLRETQYF
>TRBJ2-2|TRBD2|.|TRBV7-3
TGTGCCAGCAGCTTCGCGGGGGGGATGACCGGGGAGCTGTTTTTT
CASSFAGGMTGELFF
>TRBJ2-5|TRBD2|.|TRBV4-3
TGCGCCAGCAGCTACCGACTAGCGGGGGAAAAGGGGGAGACCCAGTACTTC
CASSYRLAGEKGETQYF
>TRBJ1-6|TRBD1|.|TRBV3-1
TGTGCCAGCAGCCAGAACCCACAGGGGATTAGGGTTTCACCCCTCCACTTT
CASSQNPQGIRVSPLHF
>TRBJ2-5|.|.|TRBV20-1
TGCAGTGCTAGAGGGGAATCCCAAGTGACCCAGTACTTC
CSARGESQVTQYF
>TRBJ2-1|.|.|TRBV6-4
TGTGCCAGCAGTGAACAGGGGTTGGCGGGGGACACCTACAATGAGCAGTTCTTC
CASSEQGLAGDTYNEQFF
>TRBJ1-1|TRBD1|.|TRBV20-1
TGCAGTGCCCCAAGGGACAGACGCATGAACACTGAAGCTTTCTTT
CSAPRDRRMNTEAFF
>TRBJ2-3|.|.|TRBV7-3
TGTGCCAGCAGCCCCGAGACTTATAGCACAGATACGCAGTATTTT
CASSPETYSTDTQYF
>TRBJ2-7|.|.|TRBV6-1
TGTGCCAGCAGTGGGTTACGACAGATCAACGAGCAGTACTTC
CASSGLRQINEQYF
>TRBJ1-1|.|.|TRBV7-9
TGTGCCAGCCTAAATAAGCCCCAGGGGCAGGGGATGAACACTGAAGCTTTCTTT
CASLNKPQGQGMNTEAFF
>TRBJ1-1|.|.|TRBV12-5
TGTGCTAGTGGTTGGGAGGGGGCTGAAGCTTTCTTT
CASGWEGAEAFF
>TRBJ1-6|.|.|TRBV7-9
TGTGCCAGCAGCTCATGGACAGCCCCAAATTCACCCCTCCACTTT
CASSSWTAPNSPLHF
>TRBJ1-5|.|.|TRBV2
TGTGCCAGCAGGTCAGACGCGGGTACGGGTAAGCCCCAGCATTTT
CASRSDAGTGKPQHF
>TRBJ2-3|TRBD2|few|TRBV10-3
TGTGCCCTCCGAAGAGGCGGGGGGGAGGATGATACGCAGTATTTT
CALRRGGGEDDTQYF
>TRBJ2-7|.|.|TRBV5-5
TGTGCCAGCTCCTGGGCAGGGGTCGAGCAGTACTTC
CASSWAGVEQYF
>TRBJ1-5|TRBD1|few|TRBV20-1
TGCAGTGCTGTTGACAGGGGGAATCAGCCCCAGCATTTT
CSAVDRGNQPQHF
>TRBJ1-6|TRBD1|.|TRBV20-1
TGCAGTGCTAGGGGACAGGATTCAAGGTCACCCCTCCACTTT
CSARGQDSRSPLHF
>TRBJ2-1|.|.|TRBV20-1
TGCAGTGCTTATTCTCGTGGTAGGACCCCCATTTACAATGAGCAGTTCTTC
CSAYSRGRTPIYNEQFF
>TRBJ1-2|.|few|TRBV9
TGTGCCAGCAGCGTAGTCCCAGGGAGTGGCTACACCTTC
CASSVVPGSGYTF
>TRBJ1-3|TRBD1|.|TRBV25-1
TGTGCCAGCAGTTCCTTGGGACAGGGGGAATTGGAAAACACCATATATTTT
CASSSLGQGELENTIYF
>TRBJ2-1|TRBD1|few|TRBV20-1
TGCAGTGCAAGGACAGGGACCTTATACAATGAGCAGTTCTTC
CSARTGTLYNEQFF
>TRBJ1-2|TRBD1|.|TRBV18
TGTGCCAGCTCACCTTTTTGCCCTCAACAGGGGGCGCGTGGCTATGGCTACACCTTC
CASSPFCPQQGARGYGYTF
>TRBJ2-5|.|.|TRBV4-1
TGCGCCAGCAGCCAATTTCGGGGGGAGACCCAGTACTTC
CASSQFRGETQYF
>TRBJ2-6|.|.|TRBV24-1
TGTGCCACCAGGGGGTTTAGCTCTGGGGCCAACGTCCTGACTTTC
CATRGFSSGANVLTF
>TRBJ1-2|TRBD1|.|TRBV4-1
TGCGCCAGCAGCCAAGGGCAGGGGGCGAGTCCCTATGGCTACACCTTC
CASSQGQGASPYGYTF
>TRBJ2-5|.|.|TRBV4-2
TGTGCCAGCAGCCAGACTAGAGGAAGCGAGACCCAGTACTTC
CASSQTRGSETQYF
>TRBJ2-4|.|few|TRBV5-1
TGCGCCAGCAGCAGTCACAACATTCAGTACTTC
CASSSHNIQYF
>TRBJ1-2|.|.|TRBV5-1
TGCGCCAGCAGCTTACCGGACAGAGATGGCTACACCTTC
CASSLPDRDGYTF
>TRBJ1-5|.|.|TRBV6-1
TGTGCCAGCACACCACCCGGTGGAGTGGGCTATCAGCCCCAGCATTTT
CASTPPGGVGYQPQHF
>TRBJ1-1|.|.|TRBV15
TGTGCCACCAGCAACCACAGAAACACTGAAGCTTTCTTT
CATSNHRNTEAFF
>TRBJ2-3|.|few|TRBV6-6
TGTGCCAGCAGAGGGCCGGCAATCACAGATACGCAGTATTTT
CASRGPAITDTQYF
>TRBJ2-7|TRBD1|few|TRBV6-6
TGTGCCACCAATCCGGGACAGCACTCCTACGAGCAGTACTTC
CATNPGQHSYEQYF
>TRBJ2-5|TRBD1|.|TRBV29-1
TGCTGCGCTAAAGGGACAGGGCCAGAGACCCAGTACTTC
CCAKGTGPETQYF
>TRBJ1-4|TRBD1|.|TRBV6-6
TGTGCCAGCAGTTACAGTGACAGGGGGGCAACTAATGAAAAACTGTTTTTT
CASSYSDRGATNEKLFF
>TRBJ2-5|TRBD1|few|TRBV20-1
TGCAGTGCCCTTCCCCGGACAGGGGGAGAGACCCAGTACTTC
CSALPRTGGETQYF
>TRBJ2-3|TRBD2|few|TRBV24-1
TGTGCCACCAGTGACTCCCTCCGGGGGGGCCTTAAAGATACGCAGTATTTT
CATSDSLRGGLKDTQYF